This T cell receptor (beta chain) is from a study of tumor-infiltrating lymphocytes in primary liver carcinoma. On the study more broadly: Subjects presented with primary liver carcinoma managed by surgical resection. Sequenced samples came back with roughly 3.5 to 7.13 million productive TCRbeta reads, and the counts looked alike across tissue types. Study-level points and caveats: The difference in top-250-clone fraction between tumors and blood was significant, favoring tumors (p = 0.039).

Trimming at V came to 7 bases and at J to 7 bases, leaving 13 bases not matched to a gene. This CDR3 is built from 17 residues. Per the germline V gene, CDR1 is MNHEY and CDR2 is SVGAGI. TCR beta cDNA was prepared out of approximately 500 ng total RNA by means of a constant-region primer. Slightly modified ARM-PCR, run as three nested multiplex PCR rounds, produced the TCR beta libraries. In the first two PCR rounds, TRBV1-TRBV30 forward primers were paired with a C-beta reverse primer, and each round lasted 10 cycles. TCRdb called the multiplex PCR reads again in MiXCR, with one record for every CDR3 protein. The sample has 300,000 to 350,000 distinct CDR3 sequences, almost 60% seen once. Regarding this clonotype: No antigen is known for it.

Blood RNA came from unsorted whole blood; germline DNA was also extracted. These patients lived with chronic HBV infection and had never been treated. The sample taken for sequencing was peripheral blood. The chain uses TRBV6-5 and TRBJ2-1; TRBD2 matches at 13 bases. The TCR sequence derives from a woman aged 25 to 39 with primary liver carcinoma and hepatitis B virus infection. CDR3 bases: TGTGCCAGCACCAAACCGGGACTAGCGGGGAAAGGGAATGAGCAGTTCTTC. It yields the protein CASTKPGLAGKGNEQFF.